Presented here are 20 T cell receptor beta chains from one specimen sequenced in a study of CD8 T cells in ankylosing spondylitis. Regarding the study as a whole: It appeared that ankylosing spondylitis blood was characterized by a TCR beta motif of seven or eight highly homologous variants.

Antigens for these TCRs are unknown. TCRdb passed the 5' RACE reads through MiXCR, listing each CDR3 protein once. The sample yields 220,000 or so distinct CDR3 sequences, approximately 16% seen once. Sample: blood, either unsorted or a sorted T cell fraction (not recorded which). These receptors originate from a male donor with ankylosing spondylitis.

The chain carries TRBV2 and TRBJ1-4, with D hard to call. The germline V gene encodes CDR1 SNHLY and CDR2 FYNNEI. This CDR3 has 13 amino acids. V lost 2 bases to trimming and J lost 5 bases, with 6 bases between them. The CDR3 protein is CASSERINEKLFF. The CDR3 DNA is TGTGCCAGCAGTGAAAGGATAAATGAAAAACTGTTTTTT.

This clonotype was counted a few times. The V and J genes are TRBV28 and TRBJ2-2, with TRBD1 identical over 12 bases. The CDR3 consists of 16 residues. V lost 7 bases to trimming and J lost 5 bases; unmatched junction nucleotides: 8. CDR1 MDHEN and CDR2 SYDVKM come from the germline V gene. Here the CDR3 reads CASNAGQGARTGELFF. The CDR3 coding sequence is TGTGCCAGCAATGCGGGACAGGGGGCGCGGACCGGGGAGCTGTTTTTT.

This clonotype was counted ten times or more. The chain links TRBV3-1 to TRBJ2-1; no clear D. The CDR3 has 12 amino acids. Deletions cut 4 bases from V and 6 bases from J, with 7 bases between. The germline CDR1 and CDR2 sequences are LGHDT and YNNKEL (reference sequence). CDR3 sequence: CASSPSVNEQFF. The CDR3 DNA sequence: TGTGCCAGCAGCCCAAGTGTCAATGAGCAGTTCTTC.

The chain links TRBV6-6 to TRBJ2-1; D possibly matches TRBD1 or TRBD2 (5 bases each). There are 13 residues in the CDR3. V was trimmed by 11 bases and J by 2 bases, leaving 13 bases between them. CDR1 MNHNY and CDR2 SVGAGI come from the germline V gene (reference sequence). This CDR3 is CALAGGTYNEQFF. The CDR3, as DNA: TGTGCCCTAGCTGGGGGAACCTACAATGAGCAGTTCTTC.

The CDR3 here is CAWTNGQGITEQFF. DNA of the CDR3: TGTGCCTGGACTAATGGACAGGGGATTACTGAGCAGTTCTTC. V gene TRBV30 combines with J gene TRBJ2-1; TRBD1 matches at 9 bases. After removal of 4 bases from V and 9 bases from J, the junction contained 10 bases not matched to a gene. CDR3 length: 14 residues. Germline V CDR1 and CDR2: GTSNPN, SVGIG (reference sequence).

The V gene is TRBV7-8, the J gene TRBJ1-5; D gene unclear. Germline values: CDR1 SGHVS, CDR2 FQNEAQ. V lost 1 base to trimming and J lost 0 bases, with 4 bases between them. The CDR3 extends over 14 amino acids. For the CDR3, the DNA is TGTGCCAGCAGCTTAGACTATAGCAATCAGCCCCAGCATTTT. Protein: CASSLDYSNQPQHF.

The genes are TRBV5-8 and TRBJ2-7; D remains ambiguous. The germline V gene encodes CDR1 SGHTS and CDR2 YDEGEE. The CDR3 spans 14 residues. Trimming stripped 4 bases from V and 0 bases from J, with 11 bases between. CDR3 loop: CASSHPTYSYEQYF. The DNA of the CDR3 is TGTGCCAGCAGCCACCCGACATACTCCTACGAGCAGTACTTC.

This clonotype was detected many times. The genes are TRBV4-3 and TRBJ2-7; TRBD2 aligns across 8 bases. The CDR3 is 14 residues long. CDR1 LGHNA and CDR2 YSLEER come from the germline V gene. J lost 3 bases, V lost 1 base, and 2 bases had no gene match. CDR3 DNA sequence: TGCGCCAGCAGCCAAGGGACTAGCAGCTACGAGCAGTACTTC. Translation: CASSQGTSSYEQYF.

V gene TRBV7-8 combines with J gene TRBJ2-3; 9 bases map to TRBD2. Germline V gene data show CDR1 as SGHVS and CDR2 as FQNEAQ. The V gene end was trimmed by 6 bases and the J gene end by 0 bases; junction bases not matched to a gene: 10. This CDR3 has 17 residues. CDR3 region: CASSVIGGGASTDTQYF. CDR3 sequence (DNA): TGTGCCAGCAGTGTAATCGGCGGGGGGGCTAGCACAGATACGCAGTATTTT.

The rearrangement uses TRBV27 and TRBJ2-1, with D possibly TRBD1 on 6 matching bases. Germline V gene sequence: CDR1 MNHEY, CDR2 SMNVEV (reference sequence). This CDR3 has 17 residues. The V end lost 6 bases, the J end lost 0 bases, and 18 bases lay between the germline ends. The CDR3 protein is CASSPGPGQSSYNEQFF. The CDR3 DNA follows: TGTGCCAGCAGCCCCGGGCCGGGACAAAGCTCCTACAATGAGCAGTTCTTC.

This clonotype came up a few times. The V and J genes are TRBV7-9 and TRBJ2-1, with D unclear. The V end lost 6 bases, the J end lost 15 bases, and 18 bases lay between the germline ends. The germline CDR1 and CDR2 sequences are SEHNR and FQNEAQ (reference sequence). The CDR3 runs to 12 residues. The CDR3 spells CASRSTPPDLFF. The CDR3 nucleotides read TGTGCCAGCAGGTCGACCCCGCCGGACCTGTTCTTC.

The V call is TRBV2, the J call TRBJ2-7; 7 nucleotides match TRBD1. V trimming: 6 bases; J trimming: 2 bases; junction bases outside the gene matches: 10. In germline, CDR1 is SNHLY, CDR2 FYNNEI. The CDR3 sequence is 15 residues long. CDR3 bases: TGTGCCAGCAGGGAACGACAGGGAATGACCTACGAGCAGTACTTC. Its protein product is CASRERQGMTYEQYF.

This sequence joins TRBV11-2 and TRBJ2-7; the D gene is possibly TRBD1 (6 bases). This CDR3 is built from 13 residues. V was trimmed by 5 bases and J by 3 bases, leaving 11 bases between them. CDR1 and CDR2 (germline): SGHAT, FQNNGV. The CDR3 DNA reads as TGTGCCAGCAGCCACAGGGTTGGCTACGAGCAGTACTTC. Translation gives CASSHRVGYEQYF.

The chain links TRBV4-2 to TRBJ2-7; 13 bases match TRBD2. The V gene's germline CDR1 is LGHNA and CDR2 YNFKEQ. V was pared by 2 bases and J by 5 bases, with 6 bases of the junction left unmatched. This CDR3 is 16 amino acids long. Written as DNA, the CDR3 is TGTGCCAGCAGCCAATTATCGGGACTAGCGGGAAACGAGCAGTACTTC. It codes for CASSQLSGLAGNEQYF.

The CDR3 sequence is CASSVTPATYEQYF. CDR3 in DNA: TGTGCCAGCAGCGTAACCCCGGCAACCTACGAGCAGTACTTC. J is TRBJ2-7 and V is TRBV9; D is unclear. CDR3 length equals 14 residues. V gave up 1 base and J gave up 2 bases, with 10 bases separating them. In germline, CDR1 is SGDLS, CDR2 YYNGEE.

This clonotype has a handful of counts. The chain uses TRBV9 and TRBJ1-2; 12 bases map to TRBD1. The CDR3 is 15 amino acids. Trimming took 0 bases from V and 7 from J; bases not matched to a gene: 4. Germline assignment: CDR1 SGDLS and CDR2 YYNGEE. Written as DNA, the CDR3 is TGTGCCAGCAGCGTAGCGGGACAGGGGGCTGGTGGCTACACCTTC. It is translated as CASSVAGQGAGGYTF.

The DNA for the CDR3 is TGTGCCAGCAGTGAAGGCGAGGGGGCAGGTGATCAGCCCCAGCATTTT. This sequence encodes CASSEGEGAGDQPQHF. V is TRBV6-1 and J is TRBJ1-5; 7 nucleotides align to TRBD1. V lost 1 base to trimming and J lost 5 bases; unmatched junction nucleotides: 8. The CDR3 consists of 16 residues. In germline, CDR1 is MNHNS, CDR2 SASEGT.

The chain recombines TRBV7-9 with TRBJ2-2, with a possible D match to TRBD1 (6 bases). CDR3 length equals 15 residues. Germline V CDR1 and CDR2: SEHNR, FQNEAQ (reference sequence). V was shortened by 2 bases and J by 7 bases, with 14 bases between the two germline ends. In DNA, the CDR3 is TGTGCCAGCAGCTTACCAGGGGCGTCGCACGGGGAGCTGTTTTTT. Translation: CASSLPGASHGELFF.

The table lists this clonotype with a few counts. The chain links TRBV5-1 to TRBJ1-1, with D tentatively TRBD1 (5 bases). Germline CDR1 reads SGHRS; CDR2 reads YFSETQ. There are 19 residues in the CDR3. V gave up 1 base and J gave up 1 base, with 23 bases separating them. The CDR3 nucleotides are TGCGCCAGCAGCTTGTGGGTACGTGGCGGGGGTACGGCGAACACTGAAGCTTTCTTT. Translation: CASSLWVRGGGTANTEAFF. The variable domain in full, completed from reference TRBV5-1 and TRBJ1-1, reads KAGVTQTPRYLIKTRGQQVTLSCSPISGHRSVSWYQQTPGQGLQFLFEYFSETQRNKGNFPGRFSGRQFSNSRSEMNVSTLELGDSALYLCASSLWVRGGGTANTEAFFGQGTRLTVV.

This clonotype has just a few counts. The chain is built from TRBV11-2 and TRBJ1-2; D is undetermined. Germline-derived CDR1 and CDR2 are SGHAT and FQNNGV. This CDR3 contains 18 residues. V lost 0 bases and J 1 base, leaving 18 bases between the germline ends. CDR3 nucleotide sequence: TGTGCCAGCAGCTTAGATTTCTTAAGTCTCGATTTTAACTATGGCTACACCTTC. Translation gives CASSLDFLSLDFNYGYTF.